This TCR beta chain was sequenced during a study of blood T cell repertoires in COVID-19. About the research overall: The cDNA or gDNA used as material had been derived from T cells, B-cell-depleted T cells, or PBMCs.

This table comes from immunoSEQ multiplex PCR, and its TCRdb copy is limited to in-frame clones, with some not included. The sample lists about 140,000 clones; approximately 84% were seen once. The CDR3 is made up of 15 amino acids. V was cut by 4 bases and J by 1 base, with 14 bases left in between. Germline values: CDR1 SGHRS, CDR2 YFSETQ. The chain links TRBV5-1 to TRBJ1-1; maybe TRBD1 (6 bases). The sequencing input was peripheral blood. The receptor comes from a human donor in a cohort sampled during active COVID-19. CDR3 protein: CASSKGETANTEAFF. In nucleotides, the CDR3 is TGCGCCAGCAGCAAGGGGGAGACAGCGAACACTGAAGCTTTCTTT.